Presented here are 10 T cell receptor beta chains from one specimen sequenced in a study of T cells after yellow fever vaccination (dated by TCRdb to between 2018 and 2020). Libraries came from 5' RACE. The instrument was an Illumina HiSeq 2500. TCRdb itself trimmed the public reads at Q25 with fastp, ran MiXCR and retained productive beta chains. CDR3 protein sequences are deduplicated, and each keeps its most common genes and DNA. Recorded for this sample are fewer than 650,000 distinct CDR3 sequences; 20% to 25% of them occurred a single time. The top ten hold about 15% of the sample. The treatment or condition label corresponds to: live attenuated yellow fever vaccine strain. The material was PBMCs, obtained approximately 20 days after the first yellow fever vaccination. The source is a young man who received the YFV17D yellow fever vaccine.

Here the CDR3 DNA reads TGTGCCAGCAGTTTAGGAGGACAGACGAACACTGAAGCTTTCTTT. It encodes CASSLGGQTNTEAFF. The gene calls are TRBV28 and TRBJ1-1, with D maybe TRBD1 (6 bases). The germline V gene has CDR1 MDHEN and CDR2 SYDVKM. The CDR3 sequence is 15 residues long. V lost 2 bases and J lost 1, with 11 bases in between. Full variable domain (outside the CDR3, taken from reference TRBV28 and TRBJ1-1): DVKVTQSSRYLVKRTGEKVFLECVQDMDHENMFWYRQDPGLGLRLIYFSYDVKMKEKGDIPEGYSVSREKKERFSLILESASTNQTSMYLCASSLGGQTNTEAFFGQGTRLTVV.

J is TRBJ1-6 and V is TRBV25-1; D ambiguous. Germline values: CDR1 MGHDK, CDR2 SYGVNS. The CDR3 consists of 14 residues. V gave up 6 bases and J gave up 4 bases, with 10 bases separating them. The CDR3 region has the DNA TGTGCCAGCAGAAATGCAGATTATAATTCACCCCTCCACTTT. Its protein product is CASRNADYNSPLHF. Variable domain in full (rest from reference TRBV25-1 and TRBJ1-6): EADIYQTPRYLVIGTGKKITLECSQTMGHDKMYWYQQDPGMELHLIHYSYGVNSTEKGDLSSESTVSRIRTEHFPLTLESARPSHTSQYLCASRNADYNSPLHFGNGTRLTVT.

The sample holds a few counts of this clonotype. This chain links TRBV24-1 with TRBJ1-2, with D maybe TRBD1 (5 bases). The CDR3 consists of 14 residues. The germline V and J ends were trimmed by 11 bases and 5 bases, with 20 bases remaining between them. The germline CDR1 and CDR2 sequences are KGHDR and SFDVKD. The CDR3 sequence is CASPAACRVYGYTF. The CDR3 region has the DNA TGTGCCAGCCCGGCCGCTTGCAGGGTATATGGCTACACCTTC.

This clonotype was observed a few times. The gene calls are TRBV18 and TRBJ2-7, with D maybe TRBD2 (6 bases). CDR1 KGHSH and CDR2 LQKENI come from the germline V gene. CDR3 length equals 16 residues. Between the trimmed V and J ends, which lost 2 bases and 2 bases, there was a span of 16 bases. The CDR3, as DNA: TGTGCCAGCTCACCAGCTGGGGGGAGGTTAACCTACGAGCAGTACTTC. This sequence encodes CASSPAGGRLTYEQYF.

This clonotype was counted only a few times. This rearrangement joins TRBV7-3 to TRBJ2-5; 11 bases match TRBD2. Trimming at V came to 1 base and at J to 2 bases, leaving 0 bases not matched to a gene. The CDR3 loop spans 15 amino acids. Germline lookup yields CDR1 SGHTA and CDR2 FQGTGA. CDR3 DNA sequence: TGTGCCAGCAGCTTAATAGCGGGGGGGCAAGAGACCCAGTACTTC. It specifies CASSLIAGGQETQYF.

The gene calls are TRBV2 and TRBJ2-4; D is unresolved. The CDR3 is made up of 13 amino acids. CDR1 is SNHLY and CDR2 is FYNNEI in the germline V gene. With 4 bases removed from V and 7 bases from J, the gap between germline ends came to 11 bases. The CDR3 sequence is CASSVRVWNIQYF. CDR3 bases: TGTGCCAGCAGTGTACGGGTTTGGAACATTCAGTACTTC.

Comment on this clonotype: A read error may produce the germline difference seen at one junction end. The chain links TRBV20-1 to TRBJ1-1; D gene uncertain. Germline assignment: CDR1 DFQATT and CDR2 SNEGSKA (reference sequence). The CDR3 contains 13 residues. The CDR3, as DNA: TGCAATGCTAGTCTGTCCCAGGAAACTGAAGCTTTCTTT. Protein sequence: CNASLSQETEAFF.

In DNA form, the CDR3 reads TGTGCTAGTGGTTTGAATGGACGGACCCAAGAGACCCAGTACTTC. Translating it yields CASGLNGRTQETQYF. The chain recombines TRBV12-5 with TRBJ2-5; the D is unclear. The CDR3 has 15 amino acids. The germline CDR1 and CDR2 sequences are LGHNT and FRNRAP. V was cut by 2 bases and J by 1 base, with 11 bases left in between. The full variable domain, with the rest looked up from reference TRBV12-5 and TRBJ2-5, is DARVTQTPRHKVTEMGQEVTMRCQPILGHNTVFWYRQTMMQGLELLAYFRNRAPLDDSGMPKDRFSAEMPDATLATLKIQPSEPRDSAVYFCASGLNGRTQETQYFGPGTRLLVL.

This clonotype showed up just a few times. The rearrangement joins TRBV19 to TRBJ2-1; D is undetermined. Trimming cost V 4 bases and J 3 bases, with 10 bases left between them. The length of the CDR3 is 14 residues. Germline V gene sequence: CDR1 LNHDA, CDR2 SQIVND (reference sequence). The CDR3: CASSRRSDYNEQFF. CDR3 DNA sequence: TGTGCCAGTAGTAGGCGATCGGACTACAATGAGCAGTTCTTC.

This clonotype was counted between two and nine times. This chain connects TRBV4-1 to TRBJ1-1; D is unclear. The CDR3 spans 13 residues. In germline, CDR1 is MGHRA, CDR2 YSYEKL. The V end was cut by 3 bases, the J end by 0 bases, with 5 bases between. The CDR3 bases are TGCGCCAGCAGCCAGACGGTGAACACTGAAGCTTTCTTT. Its protein product is CASSQTVNTEAFF.